The rows below give T cell receptor beta chains drawn from one sample of a study of shared clonotypes between healthy human individuals. The method was immunoSEQ multiplex PCR; TCRdb's version includes in-frame clones alone and lacks a portion of them. The data hold hundreds of thousands of clones, with around 80% observed a single time. Sequenced sample: PBMCs. These receptors all come from a middle-aged woman in good health. Some clones in this sample may be carry-over from other donors' samples. Both conserved end residues are part of each CDR3. The D gene is left open where the match is weak. A row's size may be missing; if present it is once, few, many or a size class.

TRBV27,few,TRBJ2-6,-,TGTGCCAGCAGTTCCGGGGGTTCTCACTCTGGGGCCAACGTCCTGACTTTC,CASSSGGSHSGANVLTF
TRBV5-1,-,TRBJ2-2,TRBD2,TGCGCCAGCAGTTCCGGGACTAGCGGGCTCACCGGGGAGCTGTTTTTT,CASSSGTSGLTGELFF
TRBV7-8,-,TRBJ2-1,-,TGTGCCAGCAGCACCCGGGACTTCAAAGTCGAGCAGTTCTTC,CASSTRDFKVEQFF
TRBV28,-,TRBJ1-5,-,TGTGCCAGCAGTTTATTCCTTCAGCCCCAGCATTTT,CASSLFLQPQHF
TRBV29-1,-,TRBJ2-3,-,TGCAGCGTTGCCCGGACCCCCTACACAGATACGCAGTATTTT,CSVARTPYTDTQYF
TRBV5-6,few,TRBJ1-1,-,TGTGCCAGCAGCTCAACCACAGGGAAAGCTTTCTTT,CASSSTTGKAFF
TRBV28,-,TRBJ2-3,TRBD2,TGTGCCAGCAGTTTGACTAGCGGGAGTGGGGAGGGTACGCAGTATTTT,CASSLTSGSGEGTQYF
TRBV7-9,few,TRBJ1-5,TRBD1,TGTGCCAGCAGCCCCACAGGGGGGAGCAATCAGCCCCAGCATTTT,CASSPTGGSNQPQHF
TRBV7-8,-,TRBJ2-3,-,TGTGCCAGCAGCCGTAGGGATACGCAGTATTTT,CASSRRDTQYF
TRBV5-1,-,TRBJ2-2,TRBD1,TGCGCCAGCAGCTGGGGGACAGGGGTGGTGGAGCTGTTTTTT,CASSWGTGVVELFF
TRBV7-2,-,TRBJ2-5,TRBD1,TGTGCCAGCAGCTTAGCAGGGGGCCGTCAAGAGACCCAGTACTTC,CASSLAGGRQETQYF
TRBV5-1,-,TRBJ2-3,TRBD1,TGCGCCAGCAGCTACTACGACAGGGACATAGGGGATACGCAGTATTTT,CASSYYDRDIGDTQYF
TRBV4-3,few,TRBJ2-5,-,TGCGCCAGCAGCCAACATATAGCGAATGGGAAGACCCAGTACTTC,CASSQHIANGKTQYF
TRBV12-5,-,TRBJ2-5,-,TGTGCTAGTGGTTCCTCAGGGCAAGAGACCCAGTACTTC,CASGSSGQETQYF
TRBV28,-,TRBJ2-7,-,TGTGCCAGCAGTTTATCCACACCCCCCTCCTACGAGCAGTACTTC,CASSLSTPPSYEQYF
TRBV7-8,-,TRBJ2-7,-,TGTGCCAGCAGTTTCCTCCGCTACCCACACTACGAGCAGTACTTC,CASSFLRYPHYEQYF